This passage covers 18 T cell receptor beta chains from one sample sequenced in a study of beta chain features in type 1 diabetes listed by TCRdb under 2018. The library was built by means of the immunoSEQ multiplex PCR assay. The High Capacity cDNA Reverse Transcription Kit was used to reverse transcribe all of the isolated RNA, meaning that expressed TCRB transcripts were what got sequenced. TCRdb's version of the immuneACCESS table is confined to in-frame rearrangements and falls short of the full clone set. An unresolved V gene accounts for under half of the shortfall where checked; the remainder is of unknown origin. This sample gives 850,000 to 900,000 clones in total; roughly a sixth of them show up just once. The ten most abundant clones make up around 0.02% of the sample. What was sequenced was naive CD4+ T cells from blood. The intended sense of this specimen's cell subset or site label: true naive CD4+ T cells. The receptors stem from a woman in her late teens or twenties in good health.

The chain has TRBV4-2 and TRBJ2-3; D call uncertain. Trimming left V 0 bases short and J 5 bases short, with 9 bases between. The CDR3 covers 14 residues. Germline CDR1 and CDR2: LGHNA and YNFKEQ. DNA for the CDR3: TGTGCCAGCAGCCAAGATGGCAGACTAGATACGCAGTATTTT. Protein: CASSQDGRLDTQYF.

This clone appeared a few times. CDR3 in amino acids: CAISTGTEETQYF. The CDR3 bases are TGTGCCATCAGTACCGGGACAGAAGAGACCCAGTACTTC. The chain joins TRBV10-3 to TRBJ2-5; 7 positions match TRBD1. CDR3 length equals 13 residues. Losses at the gene ends were 5 bases for V and 3 bases for J; bases not matched to a gene: 3. The germline CDR1 and CDR2 sequences are ENHRY and SYGVKD.

This clone occurred a few times. The chain recombines TRBV2 with TRBJ1-1; D is unclear. The CDR3 loop spans 13 amino acids. CDR1 is SNHLY, CDR2 FYNNEI, per germline. The V and J ends lost 9 bases and 2 bases respectively, with 13 bases between them. CDR3: CASLKDGNTEAFF. CDR3 nucleotide sequence: TGTGCCAGTCTGAAGGACGGAAACACTGAAGCTTTCTTT. Looking up the rest from reference TRBV2 and TRBJ1-1 gives the full variable domain: EPEVTQTPSHQVTQMGQEVILRCVPISNHLYFYWYRQILGQKVEFLVSFYNNEISEKSEIFDDQFSVERPDGSNFTLKIRSTKLEDSAMYFCASLKDGNTEAFFGQGTRLTVV.

A remark on this clone: The identical CDR3 is also encoded by other nucleotide sequences in the sample. The chain carries TRBV7-9 and TRBJ2-1; no reliable D call. This CDR3 has 12 amino acids. The V gene's germline CDR1 is SEHNR and CDR2 FQNEAQ (reference sequence). V gave up 1 base and J gave up 3 bases, with 1 base separating them. The DNA of the CDR3 is TGTGCCAGCAGCTTAGGCTACAATGAGCAGTTCTTC. Protein product: CASSLGYNEQFF.

This CDR3 reads CASSQSLDPLPYNEQFF. The CDR3 coding sequence is TGCGCCAGCAGTCAATCATTAGACCCTTTACCCTACAATGAGCAGTTCTTC. The V and J genes are TRBV23-1 and TRBJ2-1; D uncertain. TRBV23-1 is marked as an open reading frame, function uncertain. This CDR3 region has 17 residues. The V end was cut by 0 bases, the J end by 2 bases, with 14 bases between.

As concerns this clone: Other DNA sequences in this specimen translate into the identical CDR3. The rearrangement joins TRBV6-1 to TRBJ2-5; 9 nucleotides match TRBD2. The V gene's germline CDR1 is MNHNS and CDR2 SASEGT. CDR3 length: 13 amino acids. V was clipped by 7 bases and J by 2 bases; unmatched bases: 2. CDR3 nucleotides: TGTGCCAGCACTAGCGGGGCACAAGAGACCCAGTACTTC. Translation: CASTSGAQETQYF.

The chain joins TRBV28 to TRBJ2-7, with D tentatively TRBD2 (6 bases). The germline V gene has CDR1 MDHEN and CDR2 SYDVKM. The ends were cut back, 6 bases at V and 7 bases at J, with 10 bases in the middle. The CDR3 length is 11 residues. Here the CDR3 reads CASRTSREQYF. DNA for the CDR3: TGTGCCAGCAGAACTAGCAGGGAGCAGTACTTC.

The gene calls are TRBV18 and TRBJ1-2; D remains ambiguous. The germline CDR1 and CDR2 sequences are KGHSH and LQKENI. This CDR3 region has 13 residues. V lost 3 bases and J 5 bases, leaving 10 bases between the germline ends. This CDR3 reads CASSPMLQYGYTF. CDR3 coding DNA: TGTGCCAGCTCACCCATGTTACAATATGGCTACACCTTC. Variable domain in full (rest from reference TRBV18 and TRBJ1-2): NAGVMQNPRHLVRRRGQEARLRCSPMKGHSHVYWYRQLPEEGLKFMVYLQKENIIDESGMPKERFSAEFPKEGPSILRIQQVVRGDSAAYFCASSPMLQYGYTFGSGTRLTVV.

The rearrangement uses TRBV10-3 and TRBJ1-2; no reliable D call. Looked up from germline, CDR1 is ENHRY and CDR2 is SYGVKD. With 4 bases removed from V and 3 bases from J, the gap between germline ends came to 12 bases. CDR3 size: 14 residues. In DNA form, the CDR3 reads TGTGCCATCAGTGCGGCCCGACGGGACTATGGCTACACCTTC. This encodes CAISAARRDYGYTF.

The sample holds a few counts of this clone. The chain joins TRBV19 to TRBJ1-5, with D perhaps TRBD1 (5 bases). The CDR3 spans 14 residues. Germline-derived CDR1 and CDR2 are LNHDA and SQIVND (reference sequence). V lost 6 bases, J lost 9 bases, and 18 bases lay in between. CDR3 protein: CASRFGAGLGPQHF. The CDR3 DNA reads as TGTGCCAGTAGATTTGGGGCAGGCCTTGGGCCCCAGCATTTT.

This clone was detected only a few times. The same CDR3 can be traced to other DNA sequences in this sample. V gene TRBV7-9 combines with J gene TRBJ2-2; D remains unclear. Germline assignment: CDR1 SEHNR and CDR2 FQNEAQ (reference sequence). V dropped 4 bases and J dropped 4 bases, with 4 bases sitting between them. This CDR3 is built from 12 residues. Written as DNA, the CDR3 is TGTGCCAGCAGCTCACGCACCGGGGAGCTGTTTTTT. It encodes CASSSRTGELFF. The complete variable domain, with remaining parts taken from reference TRBV7-9 and TRBJ2-2, reads DTGVSQNPRHKITKRGQNVTFRCDPISEHNRLYWYRQTLGQGPEFLTYFQNEAQLEKSRLLSDRFSAERPKGSFSTLEIQRTEQGDSAMYLCASSSRTGELFFGEGSRLTVL.

This clone was detected only a few times. V usage is TRBV7-8 and J usage is TRBJ1-2; no firm D call. V was shortened by 1 base and J by 4 bases, with 13 bases between the two germline ends. This CDR3 has 15 residues. Looked up from germline, CDR1 is SGHVS and CDR2 is FQNEAQ. The CDR3 region is CASSLGRRGGYGYTF. For the CDR3, the DNA is TGTGCCAGCAGCTTAGGTCGACGTGGCGGCTATGGCTACACCTTC.

The chain carries TRBV29-1 and TRBJ1-1, with D possibly being TRBD1 (6 bases). Germline CDR1 is SQVTM and CDR2 is ANQGSEA. The ends were cut back, 7 bases at V and 0 bases at J, with 12 bases in the middle. The CDR3 loop spans 13 amino acids. The CDR3 DNA sequence: TGCAGCGGCCGGGGGCGAATGAACACTGAAGCTTTCTTT. It encodes CSGRGRMNTEAFF.

This clone was seen more than once but under ten times. The chain joins TRBV28 to TRBJ2-1, with D possibly matching TRBD2 (6 bases). In germline, CDR1 is MDHEN, CDR2 SYDVKM. V shed 6 bases and J shed 2 bases, with 17 bases lying between them. The CDR3 has 16 amino acids. CDR3: CASSRPGSGAYNEQFF. DNA for the CDR3: TGTGCCAGCAGCCGGCCGGGTAGCGGTGCCTACAATGAGCAGTTCTTC. Filled out from reference TRBV28 and TRBJ2-1, the complete variable domain reads DVKVTQSSRYLVKRTGEKVFLECVQDMDHENMFWYRQDPGLGLRLIYFSYDVKMKEKGDIPEGYSVSREKKERFSLILESASTNQTSMYLCASSRPGSGAYNEQFFGPGTRLTVL.

The chain recombines TRBV6-6 with TRBJ1-2; the match to TRBD1 covers 7 bases. This CDR3 has 14 residues. The V and J ends lost 2 bases and 7 bases, in that order; junction bases with no gene match: 7. CDR1 and CDR2 from the germline V gene are MNHNY and SVGAGI (reference sequence). CDR3 nucleotides: TGTGCCAGCAGTTACCGGGGACAGTTCCGTGGCTACACCTTC. This codes for CASSYRGQFRGYTF.

This clone was picked up a small number of times. The rearrangement links TRBV19 to TRBJ1-5; no definite D call. The CDR3 runs 18 residues. V shed 2 bases and J shed 1 base, with 18 bases lying between them. Germline values: CDR1 LNHDA, CDR2 SQIVND (reference sequence). As DNA, the CDR3 is TGTGCCAGTAGTATAAACGGGGAAGGGATGACGAGCAATCAGCCCCAGCATTTT. Protein: CASSINGEGMTSNQPQHF.

V gene TRBV9 combines with J gene TRBJ2-2; D might be TRBD1 or TRBD2, each matching 6 bases. V lost 0 bases, J lost 3 bases, and 9 bases lay in between. CDR3 length: 15 amino acids. CDR1 is SGDLS, CDR2 YYNGEE, per germline. The CDR3 nucleotides read TGTGCCAGCAGCGTAGCAGGGGAGGACACCGGGGAGCTGTTTTTT. This encodes CASSVAGEDTGELFF.

With regard to this clone: The junction departs from germline at one end; a sequencing error may be responsible. CDR3: CASSRDRGETQYF. CDR3 sequence (DNA): TGTGCTAGCAGCAGGGACAGGGGGGAGACCCAGTACTTC. This chain connects TRBV7-7 to TRBJ2-5, with 11 bases that match TRBD1. Germline CDR1 SSHAT, CDR2 FNYEAQ (reference sequence). This CDR3 has 13 residues.